This TCR beta chain was observed in a study of cytomegalovirus exposure and HLA in healthy donors. Study at large: Among a few hundred genotyped donors, around 80% fell in the Caucasian-associated ancestry cluster.

The PCR contained 60 Vbeta and 13 Jbeta primers. Sequencing was performed with immunoSEQ multiplex PCR; in TCRdb, only in-frame clones are kept and a portion is missing. The sample contains 130,000 to 150,000 clones, 60% to 85% of which appear only once. V lost 5 bases and J lost 6, with 14 bases in between. The CDR3 is 14 amino acids. Germline lookup yields CDR1 MDHEN and CDR2 SYDVKM. Whole-study findings and limits: It is likely that the observed cluster of highly shared sequence variants was a sequencing artifact. Earlier analysis found most TCR beta V segments productive about 90% or about 30% of the time. Reported findings show TCR beta sequences accurately forecast HLA-A and HLA-B alleles in most subjects.

Worth noting for this clone: Its antigen remains unknown.

The specimen was PBMCs. This TCR came from a man aged 40-55 years in good health and CMV-seropositive. The genes are TRBV28 and TRBJ1-5; the D gene is possibly TRBD1 (6 bases). CDR3 sequence: CASSDSGVVQPQHF. CDR3 coding DNA: TGTGCCAGCAGTGACTCAGGGGTTGTTCAGCCCCAGCATTTT.